Shown below are 23 T cell receptor beta chains from a single sample sequenced in a study of neurological immune-mediated disorders. TCRdb re-called the 5' RACE reads with MiXCR, one entry per CDR3 protein. The sample lists roughly 76,000 distinct CDR3 sequences; about 14% were seen once. Sequenced material: PBMCs. These receptors came from a woman between 50 and 59 years old in good health.

This clonotype was counted many times. The gene calls are TRBV28 and TRBJ1-1; D ambiguous. Germline V gives CDR1 MDHEN, CDR2 SYDVKM. The CDR3 extends over 13 amino acids. The V gene lost 5 bases and the J gene lost 0 bases, with 7 bases spanning the gap. CDR3 sequence: CASSPRLNTEAFF. CDR3 nucleotides: TGTGCCAGCAGTCCAAGGCTGAACACTGAAGCTTTCTTT.

This clonotype was seen at least ten times. The rearrangement links TRBV15 to TRBJ2-1; no clear D. V dropped 0 bases and J dropped 8 bases, with 26 bases sitting between them. Germline V gene sequence: CDR1 LNHNV, CDR2 YYDKDF (reference sequence). There are 19 residues in the CDR3. CDR3 nucleotide sequence: TGTGCCACCAGCAGAGATAATCGTAGGTTTTATCCATCAAAGGATGAGCAGTTCTTC. This sequence encodes CATSRDNRRFYPSKDEQFF. The whole variable domain, filled in from reference TRBV15 and TRBJ2-1, reads DAMVIQNPRYQVTQFGKPVTLSCSQTLNHNVMYWYQQKSSQAPKLLFHYYDKDFNNEADTPDNFQSRRPNTSFCFLDIRSPGLGDTAMYLCATSRDNRRFYPSKDEQFFGPGTRLTVL.

This clonotype was recorded many times. The chain carries TRBV10-3 and TRBJ2-1; perhaps TRBD1 as D (5 bases). Deletions cut 5 bases from V and 12 bases from J, with 11 bases between. Germline V gene sequence: CDR1 ENHRY, CDR2 SYGVKD. CDR3 length: 11 residues. Here the CDR3 reads CAISPGWGQFF. In nucleotides, the CDR3 is TGTGCCATCAGTCCAGGGTGGGGGCAGTTCTTC.

This clonotype came up many times. V is TRBV20-1 and J is TRBJ2-7; possibly TRBD2 for D (6 bases). Trimming shortened V by 4 bases and J by 0 bases, and 13 bases separated the two germline ends. The CDR3 has 14 residues. Germline CDR1 DFQATT, CDR2 SNEGSKA (reference sequence). CDR3 loop: CSATPGLLSYEQYF. The CDR3 nucleotides are TGCAGTGCTACCCCGGGACTCCTCTCCTACGAGCAGTACTTC.

The J gene is TRBJ1-1, the V gene TRBV6-6; unclear D gene. This CDR3 has 13 amino acids. Germline lookup yields CDR1 MNHNY and CDR2 SVGAGI (reference sequence). Trimming pared 7 bases from V and 2 bases from J, leaving 11 bases between. The CDR3: CASTPPPNTEAFF. The CDR3 bases are TGTGCCAGCACCCCGCCCCCAAACACTGAAGCTTTCTTT.

This clonotype was seen once. The DNA for the CDR3 is TGCAGTGCTACCATGTACAACCGCAATCAGCCCCAGCATTTT. This sequence encodes CSATMYNRNQPQHF. The chain joins TRBV20-1 to TRBJ1-5, with unresolved D. Trimming stripped 4 bases from V and 2 bases from J, with 12 bases between. CDR3 length: 14 amino acids. Germline-derived CDR1 and CDR2 are DFQATT and SNEGSKA (reference sequence).

The table lists this clonotype with many counts. In DNA form, the CDR3 reads TGTGCCAGCAGCCCTGGGAGGGCGACCTACAATGAGCAGTTCTTC. It specifies CASSPGRATYNEQFF. The chain carries TRBV11-2 and TRBJ2-1; 7 bases match TRBD2. The CDR3 runs 15 residues. With V trimmed by 5 bases and J by 2 bases, 6 bases remained unmatched. Germline V lookup: CDR1 SGHAT, CDR2 FQNNGV.

This clonotype was counted many times. This chain links TRBV5-1 with TRBJ2-1, with D unresolved. The CDR3 spans 16 residues. Germline V CDR1 and CDR2: SGHRS, YFSETQ. V gave up 4 bases and J gave up 2 bases, with 16 bases separating them. The CDR3 region is CASSQNPDRAYNEQFF. The CDR3, as DNA: TGCGCCAGCAGCCAAAACCCAGATAGGGCCTACAATGAGCAGTTCTTC.

Turning to this clonotype: This may come from a read error, since a much larger clone is one base off. V and J are TRBV28 and TRBJ1-1; D remains ambiguous. Per the germline V gene, CDR1 is MDHEN and CDR2 is SYDVKM. The CDR3 spans 13 residues. V lost 8 bases to trimming and J lost 4 bases, with 14 bases between them. The CDR3, as DNA: TGTGCCAGCCCGACCCAGGATCGCACTGAAGCTTTCTTT. It encodes CASPTQDRTEAFF.

This clonotype came up many times. The V and J genes are TRBV10-3 and TRBJ2-1, with 10 nucleotides matching TRBD2. Per germline, CDR1 ENHRY and CDR2 SYGVKD. Germline trimming cut 6 bases from V and 0 bases from J; bases unmatched to any gene: 2. The CDR3 loop spans 15 amino acids. CDR3 residues: CAISLAGDSYNEQFF. Written as DNA, the CDR3 is TGTGCCATCAGCCTAGCGGGAGACTCCTACAATGAGCAGTTCTTC.

There are many counts of this clonotype. This sequence joins TRBV5-1 and TRBJ2-3, with D unresolved. From germline, CDR1 is SGHRS and CDR2 YFSETQ. The CDR3 contains 14 residues. Trimming removed 4 bases at V and 1 base at J, with 10 bases between. The CDR3 nucleotides are TGCGCCAGCAGCGATCCTGGGGGCACAGATACGCAGTATTTT. This codes for CASSDPGGTDTQYF.

This clonotype appeared many times. V gene TRBV12-3 or TRBV12-4 combines with J gene TRBJ1-2; no clear D gene. The CDR3 sequence is 14 residues long. Trimming removed 0 bases at V and 1 base at J, with 6 bases between. The DNA of the CDR3 is TGTGCCAGCAGTTTAGCTGGGATTAACTATGGCTACACCTTC. Amino acids: CASSLAGINYGYTF.

This clonotype was counted at least ten times. The chain couples TRBV15 to TRBJ2-6; 8 bases align to TRBD1. V was pared by 1 base and J by 4 bases, with 9 bases of the junction left unmatched. The germline CDR1 and CDR2 sequences are LNHNV and YYDKDF (reference sequence). The CDR3 totals 18 residues. CDR3 nucleotides: TGTGCCACCAGCAGAGGGACAGGGCTTGGTAGGGGGGCCAACGTCCTGACTTTC. It encodes CATSRGTGLGRGANVLTF. The whole variable domain, remainder taken from reference TRBV15 and TRBJ2-6, is DAMVIQNPRYQVTQFGKPVTLSCSQTLNHNVMYWYQQKSSQAPKLLFHYYDKDFNNEADTPDNFQSRRPNTSFCFLDIRSPGLGDTAMYLCATSRGTGLGRGANVLTFGAGSRLTVL.

This clonotype came up many times. The CDR3 loop reads CASSQEGGLVYNEQFF. In nucleotides, the CDR3 is TGCGCCAGCAGCCAAGAGGGGGGACTAGTATACAATGAGCAGTTCTTC. The chain has TRBV4-1 and TRBJ2-1; 8 nucleotides match TRBD2. Germline V gives CDR1 MGHRA, CDR2 YSYEKL. The CDR3 runs 16 residues. J lost 4 bases, V lost 0 bases, and 5 bases had no gene match.

This clonotype has a handful of counts. This chain links TRBV12-3 or TRBV12-4 with TRBJ1-6, with 7 bases lining up with TRBD1. Trimming cost V 2 bases and J 4 bases; bases outside gene matches: 2. The length of the CDR3 is 15 residues. In DNA, the CDR3 is TGTGCCAGCAGTTTAAGACAGGGTTATAATTCACCCCTCCACTTT. Its translation: CASSLRQGYNSPLHF.

This clonotype was detected many times. The rearrangement links TRBV7-2 to TRBJ2-2; D remains unclear. The length of the CDR3 is 14 residues. Deletions cut 2 bases from V and 5 bases from J, with 9 bases between. Germline V gene sequence: CDR1 SGHTA, CDR2 FQGNSA. CDR3 nucleotide sequence: TGTGCCAGCAGCTTACTAGGATGGACCGGGGAGCTGTTTTTT. Translating gives CASSLLGWTGELFF.

This clonotype was seen a handful of times. The rearrangement links TRBV5-4 to TRBJ2-1; tentatively, D is TRBD2 (6 bases). Germline CDR1 reads SGHNT; CDR2 reads YYREEE (reference sequence). Trimming shortened V by 0 bases and J by 4 bases, and 11 bases separated the two germline ends. There are 15 residues in the CDR3. Here the CDR3 DNA reads TGTGCCAGCAGCTTGGAATTGGCGGGGTACAATGAGCAGTTCTTC. It translates to CASSLELAGYNEQFF.

Here the CDR3 reads CASSLATGFSNQPQTTDTQYF. As DNA, the CDR3 is TGTGCCAGCAGTTTAGCGACAGGGTTCAGCAATCAGCCCCAGACCACAGATACGCAGTATTTT. The J gene is TRBJ2-3, the V gene TRBV12-3 or TRBV12-4, with 7 bases identical to TRBD1. V shed 0 bases and J 2 bases; nucleotides not matched to a gene: 20. CDR3 size: 21 residues.

Of note for this clonotype: This may arise from a read error, as a much more abundant clone is one base away. This chain links TRBV6-1 with TRBJ1-5; 7 bases fit TRBD1. In germline, CDR1 is MNHNS, CDR2 SASEGT. The CDR3 extends over 14 amino acids. The CDR3 DNA is TGTGTCAGCTTGGACAGGAATAGCAATCAGCCCCAGCATTTT. The encoded protein is CVSLDRNSNQPQHF.

The V gene is TRBV10-3, the J gene TRBJ2-2; TRBD1 matches at 9 bases. Germline-derived CDR1 and CDR2 are ENHRY and SYGVKD. This CDR3 has 16 residues. With V trimmed by 6 bases and J by 7 bases, 12 bases remained unmatched. Here the CDR3 reads CAIRQGQGSVNGELFF. In DNA, the CDR3 is TGTGCCATCAGACAGGGACAGGGATCAGTCAACGGGGAGCTGTTTTTT.

This clonotype was found many times. A junction boundary mismatches the germline segment, possibly from a read error. For the CDR3, the DNA is TGCGCCAGCAGCCCGGAGGGGACTAGCGGCTTCTTC. Amino acids: CASSPEGTSGFF. The chain is built from TRBV5-1 and TRBJ2-7, with TRBD2 matching over 11 bases. There are 12 residues in the CDR3. The germline V gene has CDR1 SGHRS and CDR2 YFSETQ. Based on the CDR3 plus reference TRBV5-1 and TRBJ2-7, the full variable domain is KAGVTQTPRYLIKTRGQQVTLSCSPISGHRSVSWYQQTPGQGLQFLFEYFSETQRNKGNFPGRFSGRQFSNSRSEMNVSTLELGDSALYLCASSPEGTSGFFGPGTRLTVT.

The chain combines TRBV29-1 with TRBJ1-2; weak D call: TRBD1 (6 bases). V shed 0 bases and J shed 5 bases, with 16 bases lying between them. CDR1 and CDR2 (germline): SQVTM, ANQGSEA. The CDR3 is made up of 15 amino acids. DNA for the CDR3: TGCAGCGTTGAAGATCTGAGGGGGAACAGTTATGGCTACACCTTC. Translated: CSVEDLRGNSYGYTF.

There are a few counts of this clonotype. The chain combines TRBV7-2 with TRBJ2-4, with D possibly TRBD1 on 6 matching bases. The CDR3 has 14 amino acids. Germline CDR1 is SGHTA and CDR2 is FQGNSA. The V end lost 7 bases, the J end lost 3 bases, and 13 bases lay between the germline ends. CDR3 in amino acids: CASTDRDNKNIQYF. CDR3 coding DNA: TGTGCCAGCACCGACCGGGACAACAAAAACATTCAGTACTTC.